This T cell receptor delta chain derives from a study of γδ T cells in repeated Plasmodium falciparum infection (dated by TCRdb to the early 2020s). Regarding the research as a whole: The natural-infection arm enrolled Malian children exposed to intense seasonal malaria transmission and compared the Malian children with Australian children matched for age and gender. Four controlled human malaria infections were administered to five malaria-naive U.S. adults over roughly 610 days by bites from P. falciparum NF54-infected Anopheles stephensi mosquitoes. Controlled-infection subjects were sampled at baseline, immediately before selected infections, and 21 days after each infection. Malian gammadelta TCR repertoires were analysed cross-sectionally during no-transmission periods and were analysed longitudinally across acute febrile malaria episodes. In the study, the shaping of the human gammadelta T cell repertoire by repeated Plasmodium falciparum infection was examined using natural infection in Mali and controlled human malaria infection. Points the paper makes about the study in general: Because the controlled-infection cohort was small, analysis of inter-individual variability in gammadelta T cell responses was limited. Generalizability was limited because the Malian cohort was drawn from a small rural village of predominantly one ethnic group.

Library preparation used multiplex PCR. The run used an Illumina MiSeq. From each sorted gammadelta T cell sample, both TCR gamma (TRG) and TCR delta (TRD) chains were sequenced. The published analysis was carried out like this. Repertoire analyses included clonotype tree plots, accumulated frequency of the top 20 clonotypes, diversity index (DI) and D75 metrics. In TCRdb, clones were called once more from the public reads by CATT, and rows of identical DNA were later combined. The V and J calls reflect TCRdb's pipeline rather than the authors' work. The sample yields under 65,000 delta-chain clones; roughly 1.8% were counted once. 15% of the sample is held by the ten biggest clonotypes. Regarding this clone: Its antigen is currently not known. TCRdb records a much larger clone's protein for this DNA, with a difference at residue 14 that likely arises from a read error; the protein given is the translation of the DNA.

The sequenced sample was gamma-delta T cells from blood. This receptor was identified in a pool of human donors (malaria-infected and uninfected, not separated).

The CDR3 reads CALGGSTFPVLLGETDKLIF. The DNA reads as follows: TGTGCTTTAGGGGGCTCGACTTTCCCAGTACTGTTGGGGGAGACCGATAAACTCATCTTT. This chain joins TRDV1 to TRDJ1; 7 central nucleotides agree with TRDD3. Relative to germline, V is missing 11 bases and J is missing 2 bases, with 29 bases of the junction outside any gene match. CDR1 and CDR2 (TSWWSYY, QGS) derive from the germline V gene. From cysteine to phenylalanine, the CDR3 is 20 amino acids long. Left in the record is the CDR3 DNA by itself, 60 bases read in frame from the first base.